The source of this T cell receptor beta chain is a study of long-term antiretroviral therapy in people with HIV. Study conclusions and caveats: Increased diversity was seen after ART, yet it remained lower than in transplant donor controls.

Cryopreserved PBMC samples of roughly 0.95-10 million cells were used for DNA extraction. A remark on this clone: Its antigen is currently unknown.

Runs used v3.0 of the immunoSEQ assay and were done at survey level. Generated by immunoSEQ multiplex PCR, the TCRdb table keeps only in-frame clones and is missing some. This table has around 34,000 clones, around 80% appearing once. This TCR was sampled from a man aged 18 to 30 with HIV. This sample comprised unsorted PBMCs, obtained 1.5 years after starting antiretroviral therapy.

The CDR3 loop is CASSQDPGPPREQYF. CDR3 sequence (DNA): TGTGCCAGCAGCCAAGACCCAGGACCTCCGCGGGAGCAGTACTTC. This chain joins TRBV14 and TRBJ2-7, with D unresolved. The CDR3 consists of 15 residues. Trimming removed 0 bases at V and 7 bases at J, with 16 bases between. CDR1 is SGHDN, CDR2 FVKESK, per germline.